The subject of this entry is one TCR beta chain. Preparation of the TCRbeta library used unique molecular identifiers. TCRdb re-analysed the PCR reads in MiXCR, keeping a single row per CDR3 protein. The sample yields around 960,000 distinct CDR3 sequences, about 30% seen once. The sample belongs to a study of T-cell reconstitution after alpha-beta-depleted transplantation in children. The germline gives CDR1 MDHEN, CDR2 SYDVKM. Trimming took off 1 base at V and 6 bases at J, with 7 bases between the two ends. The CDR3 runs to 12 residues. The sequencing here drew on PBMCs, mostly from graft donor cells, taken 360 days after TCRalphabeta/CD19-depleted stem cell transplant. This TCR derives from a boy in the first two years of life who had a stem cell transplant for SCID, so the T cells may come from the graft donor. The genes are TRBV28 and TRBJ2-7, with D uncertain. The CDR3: CASSLFPGEQYF. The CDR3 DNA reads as TGTGCCAGCAGTTTATTTCCGGGCGAGCAGTACTTC.